The T cell receptor (beta chain) described here comes from a study of cytomegalovirus exposure and HLA in healthy donors. The study's findings and limits: TCR beta V- and J-gene trimming was later associated with a missense DCLRE1C variant.

Trimming took 0 bases from V and 4 from J, leaving 9 bases between them. Germline CDR1 is LGHNA and CDR2 is YNFKEQ. The CDR3 is 15 residues long. The primer mix had 60 Vbeta and 13 Jbeta primers. Some clones are missing from TCRdb's copy, which holds only in-frame ones; the method was immunoSEQ multiplex PCR. The repertoire has some 170,000 clones, 82% of them found once; the top ten carry about 10%. Only one count was recorded for this clone. Its matching antigen is unknown. Material: PBMCs. The chain carries TRBV4-2 and TRBJ2-2; D is unclear. The source of this sequence is a middle-aged man in good health and CMV-seropositive. The CDR3 is CASSQDWQITGELFF. The CDR3 DNA sequence: TGTGCCAGCAGCCAAGATTGGCAGATCACCGGGGAGCTGTTTTTT.